Below are 3 T cell receptor beta chains sequenced from a single sample in a study of blood T cell repertoires in COVID-19. TCRdb keeps only in-frame clones here, not all; method: immunoSEQ multiplex PCR. The sample includes around 140,000 clones, over 60% of them seen just once. Material for sequencing was peripheral blood. The source of these receptors is a woman aged 70-85 years with acute or convalescent COVID-19.

This rearrangement joins TRBV2 to TRBJ2-1, with TRBD2 identical over 8 bases. The J segment lost 7 bases and the V segment lost 1 base, leaving 6 bases of the junction unmatched. The CDR3 covers 15 residues. CDR1 and CDR2 (germline): SNHLY, FYNNEI. CDR3: CASSEEALAVNEQFF. CDR3 bases: TGTGCCAGCAGTGAAGAGGCACTAGCGGTAAATGAGCAGTTCTTC. Together with reference TRBV2 and TRBJ2-1, the CDR3 gives the full variable domain: EPEVTQTPSHQVTQMGQEVILRCVPISNHLYFYWYRQILGQKVEFLVSFYNNEISEKSEIFDDQFSVERPDGSNFTLKIRSTKLEDSAMYFCASSEEALAVNEQFFGPGTRLTVL.

The chain is built from TRBV7-2 and TRBJ2-3, with D maybe TRBD2 (5 bases). The CDR3 is made up of 15 amino acids. Trimming took off 3 bases at V and 3 bases at J, with 13 bases between the two ends. Germline CDR1 SGHTA, CDR2 FQGNSA. CDR3 sequence: CASSFEGGFTDTQYF. The CDR3 DNA is TGTGCCAGCAGCTTTGAGGGCGGGTTTACAGATACGCAGTATTTT.

CDR3 nucleotides: TGTGCCAGCAGCTGGGCCGGGAGACAGGGGAGACAAGAGACCCAGTACTTC. Translated: CASSWAGRQGRQETQYF. The genes are TRBV7-8 and TRBJ2-5; 8 bases are shared with TRBD1. Trimming took 4 bases from V and 2 from J; bases not matched to a gene: 12. The CDR3 contains 17 residues. Germline values: CDR1 SGHVS, CDR2 FQNEAQ.